Sequencing of this T cell receptor (beta chain) was carried out in a study of blood T cell repertoires in COVID-19. The CDR3 spans 14 residues. Germline V gene sequence: CDR1 MDHEN, CDR2 SYDVKM. Germline trimming cut 2 bases from V and 6 bases from J; bases unmatched to any gene: 4. Generated by immunoSEQ multiplex PCR, the TCRdb table keeps only in-frame clones and is missing some. The sample lists some 99,000 clones; over 70% were seen once. The sequenced sample consisted of peripheral blood. The TCR comes from a man in his 70s with acute or convalescent COVID-19. V usage is TRBV28 and J usage is TRBJ1-5; 7 bases are shared with TRBD1. This CDR3 reads CASSLGGGPQPQHF. The CDR3 DNA is TGTGCCAGCAGTTTAGGAGGGGGCCCTCAGCCCCAGCATTTT.